The clone carrying this TCR beta chain was observed a few times. Its antigen is not known. J was trimmed by 4 bases and V by 4 bases; bases with no gene match: 13. Germline V CDR1 and CDR2: MGHRA, YSYEKL. The CDR3 consists of 17 residues. The source of the sample is a study of beta chain features in type 1 diabetes. Regarding the study as a whole: The naive, central memory and Treg TCRB repertoires looked more alike in patients than they did in healthy donors.

Sequencing targeted expressed TCRB transcripts, as all isolated RNA had been reverse transcribed. Sequenced by immunoSEQ multiplex PCR; TCRdb stores in-frame clones only, minus some. Of 350,000 to 400,000 clones in the sample, roughly 16% were seen once. This chain uses TRBV4-1 with TRBJ2-5; TRBD1 matches 9 bases. The sequence was collected from a woman between 18 and 29 years old in good health. Sequences were obtained from naive CD4+ T cells from blood. In DNA, the CDR3 is TGCGCCAGCAGCCTCGACAGGGGGGCCTCGATGGGAGAGACCCAGTACTTC. Its translation: CASSLDRGASMGETQYF.